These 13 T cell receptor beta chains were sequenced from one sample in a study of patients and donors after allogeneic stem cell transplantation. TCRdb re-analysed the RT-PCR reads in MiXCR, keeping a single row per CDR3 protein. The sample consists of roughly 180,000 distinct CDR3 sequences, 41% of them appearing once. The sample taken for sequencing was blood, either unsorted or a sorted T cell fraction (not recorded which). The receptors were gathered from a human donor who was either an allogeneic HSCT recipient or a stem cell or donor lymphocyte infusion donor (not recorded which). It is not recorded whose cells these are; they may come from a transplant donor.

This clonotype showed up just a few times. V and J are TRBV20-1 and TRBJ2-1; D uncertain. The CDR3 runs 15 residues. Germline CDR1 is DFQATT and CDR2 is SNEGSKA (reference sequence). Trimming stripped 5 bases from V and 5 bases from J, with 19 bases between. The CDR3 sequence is CSAAPLESDHNEQFF. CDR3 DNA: TGCAGTGCTGCCCCCCTAGAGTCGGATCACAATGAGCAGTTCTTC.

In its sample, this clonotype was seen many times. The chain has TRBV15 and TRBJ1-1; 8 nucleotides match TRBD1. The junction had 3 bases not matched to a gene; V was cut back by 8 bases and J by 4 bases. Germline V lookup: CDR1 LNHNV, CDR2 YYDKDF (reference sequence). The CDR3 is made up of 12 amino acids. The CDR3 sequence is CATGQGSTEAFF. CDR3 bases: TGTGCCACCGGACAGGGTTCCACTGAAGCTTTCTTT.

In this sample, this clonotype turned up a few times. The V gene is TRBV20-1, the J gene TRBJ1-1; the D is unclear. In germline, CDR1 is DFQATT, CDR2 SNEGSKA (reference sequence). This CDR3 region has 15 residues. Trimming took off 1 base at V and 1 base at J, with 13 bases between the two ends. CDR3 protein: CSARGLWGENTEAFF. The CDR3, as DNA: TGCAGTGCTAGAGGACTGTGGGGAGAGAACACTGAAGCTTTCTTT.

CDR3 sequence: CASRGLNSYEQYF. The CDR3 nucleotides are TGTGCCAGTAGGGGGTTAAACTCCTACGAGCAGTACTTC. This sequence joins TRBV19 and TRBJ2-7; D unclear. CDR1 and CDR2 from the germline V gene are LNHDA and SQIVND (reference sequence). The V end lost 6 bases, the J end lost 0 bases, and 9 bases lay between the germline ends. The CDR3 is 13 amino acids.

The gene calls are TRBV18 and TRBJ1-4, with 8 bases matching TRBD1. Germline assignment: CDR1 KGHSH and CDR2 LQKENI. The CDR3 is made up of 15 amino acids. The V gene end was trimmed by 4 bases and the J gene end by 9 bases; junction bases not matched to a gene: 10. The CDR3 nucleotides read TGTGCCAGCTCACAGAGCGGGACAGGCGGTCAAAAACTGTTTTTT. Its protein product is CASSQSGTGGQKLFF.

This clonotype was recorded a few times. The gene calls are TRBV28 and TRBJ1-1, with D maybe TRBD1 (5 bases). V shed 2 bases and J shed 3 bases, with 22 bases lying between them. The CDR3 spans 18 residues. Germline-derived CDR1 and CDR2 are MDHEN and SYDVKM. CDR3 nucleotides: TGTGCCAGCAGTTTACTTTCACAGGCGTACGTTTTCGACACTGAAGCTTTCTTT. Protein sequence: CASSLLSQAYVFDTEAFF.

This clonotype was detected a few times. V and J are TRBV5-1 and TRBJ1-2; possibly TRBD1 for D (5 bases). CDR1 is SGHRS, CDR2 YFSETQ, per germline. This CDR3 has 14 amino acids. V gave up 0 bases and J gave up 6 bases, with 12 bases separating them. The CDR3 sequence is CASSLAEAGNGYTF. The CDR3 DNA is TGCGCCAGCAGCTTGGCCGAGGCAGGGAATGGCTACACCTTC.

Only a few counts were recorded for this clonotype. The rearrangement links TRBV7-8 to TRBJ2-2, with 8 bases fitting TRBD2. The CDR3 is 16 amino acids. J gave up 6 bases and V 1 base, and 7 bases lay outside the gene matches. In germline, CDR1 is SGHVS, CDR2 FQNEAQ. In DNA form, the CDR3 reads TGTGCCAGCAGCTTAGTCAGAGCGGGAGTCCCCGGGGAGCTGTTTTTT. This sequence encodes CASSLVRAGVPGELFF.

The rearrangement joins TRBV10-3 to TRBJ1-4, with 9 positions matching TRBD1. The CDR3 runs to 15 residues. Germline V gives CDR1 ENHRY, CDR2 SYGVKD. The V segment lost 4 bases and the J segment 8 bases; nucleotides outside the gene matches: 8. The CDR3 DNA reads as TGTGCCATCAGTGGGGACAGGGTCTTCGGAGAAAAACTGTTTTTT. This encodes CAISGDRVFGEKLFF.

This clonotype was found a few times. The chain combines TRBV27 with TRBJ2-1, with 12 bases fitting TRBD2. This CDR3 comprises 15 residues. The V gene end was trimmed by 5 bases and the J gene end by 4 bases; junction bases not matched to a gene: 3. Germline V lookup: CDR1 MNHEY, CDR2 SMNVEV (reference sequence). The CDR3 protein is CASSPGLAGYNEQFF. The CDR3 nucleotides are TGTGCCAGCAGTCCCGGACTAGCGGGGTACAATGAGCAGTTCTTC.

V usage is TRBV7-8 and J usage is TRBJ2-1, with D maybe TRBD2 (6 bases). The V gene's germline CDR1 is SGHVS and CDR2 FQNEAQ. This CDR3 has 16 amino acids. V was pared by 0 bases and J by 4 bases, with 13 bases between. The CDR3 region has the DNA TGTGCCAGCAGCTTAGCGCCCCACGGGACTTACAATGAGCAGTTCTTC. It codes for CASSLAPHGTYNEQFF.

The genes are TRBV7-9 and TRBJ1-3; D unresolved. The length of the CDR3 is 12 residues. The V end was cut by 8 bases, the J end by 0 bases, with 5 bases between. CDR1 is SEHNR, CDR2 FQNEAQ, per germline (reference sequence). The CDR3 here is CASVNSGNTIYF. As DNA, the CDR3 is TGTGCCAGCGTCAACTCTGGAAACACCATATATTTT.

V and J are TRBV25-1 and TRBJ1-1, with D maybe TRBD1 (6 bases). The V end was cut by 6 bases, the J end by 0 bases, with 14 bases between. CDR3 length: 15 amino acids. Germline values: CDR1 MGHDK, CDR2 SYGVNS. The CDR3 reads CASSRQAGVNTEAFF. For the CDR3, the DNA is TGTGCCAGCAGCCGACAGGCGGGGGTGAACACTGAAGCTTTCTTT.